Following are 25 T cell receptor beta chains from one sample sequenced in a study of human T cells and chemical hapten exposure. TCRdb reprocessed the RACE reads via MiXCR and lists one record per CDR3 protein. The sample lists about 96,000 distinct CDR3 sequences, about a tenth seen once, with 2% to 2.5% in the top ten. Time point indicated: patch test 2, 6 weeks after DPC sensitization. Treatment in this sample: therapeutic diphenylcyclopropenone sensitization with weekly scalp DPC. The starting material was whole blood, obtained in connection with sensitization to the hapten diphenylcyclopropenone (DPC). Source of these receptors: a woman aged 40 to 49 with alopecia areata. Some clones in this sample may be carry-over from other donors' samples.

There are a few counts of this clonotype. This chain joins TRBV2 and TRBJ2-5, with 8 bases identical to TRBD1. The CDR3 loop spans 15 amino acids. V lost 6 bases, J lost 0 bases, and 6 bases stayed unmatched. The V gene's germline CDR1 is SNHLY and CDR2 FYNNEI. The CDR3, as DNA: TGTGCCAGCAGCTTGACAGGGGTTTACCAAGAGACCCAGTACTTC. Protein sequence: CASSLTGVYQETQYF. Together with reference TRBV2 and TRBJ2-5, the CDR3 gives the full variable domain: EPEVTQTPSHQVTQMGQEVILRCVPISNHLYFYWYRQILGQKVEFLVSFYNNEISEKSEIFDDQFSVERPDGSNFTLKIRSTKLEDSAMYFCASSLTGVYQETQYFGPGTRLLVL.

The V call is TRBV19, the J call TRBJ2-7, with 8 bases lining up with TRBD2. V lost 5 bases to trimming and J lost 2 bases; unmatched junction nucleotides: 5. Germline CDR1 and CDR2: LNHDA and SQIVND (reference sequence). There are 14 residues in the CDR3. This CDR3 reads CASSRGGAAYEQYF. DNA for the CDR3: TGTGCCAGTAGTCGGGGGGGAGCTGCCTACGAGCAGTACTTC. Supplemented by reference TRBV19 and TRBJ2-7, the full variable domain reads DGGITQSPKYLFRKEGQNVTLSCEQNLNHDAMYWYRQDPGQGLRLIYYSQIVNDFQKGDIAEGYSVSREKKESFPLTVTSAQKNPTAFYLCASSRGGAAYEQYFGPGTRLTVT.

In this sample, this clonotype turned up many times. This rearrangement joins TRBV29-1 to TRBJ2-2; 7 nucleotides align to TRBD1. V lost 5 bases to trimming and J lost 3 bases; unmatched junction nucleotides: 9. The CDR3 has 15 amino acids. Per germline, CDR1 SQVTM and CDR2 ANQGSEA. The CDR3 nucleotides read TGCAGCGTTACAGGGGCCACCTATGACACCGGGGAGCTGTTTTTT. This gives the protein CSVTGATYDTGELFF.

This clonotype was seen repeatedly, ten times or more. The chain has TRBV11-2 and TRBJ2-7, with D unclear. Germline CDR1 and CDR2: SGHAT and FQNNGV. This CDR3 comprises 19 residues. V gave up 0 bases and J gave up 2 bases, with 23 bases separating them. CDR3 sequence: CASSLDLVPRTDHPYEQYF. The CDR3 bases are TGTGCCAGCAGCTTAGATCTTGTCCCCCGGACGGATCATCCCTACGAGCAGTACTTC.

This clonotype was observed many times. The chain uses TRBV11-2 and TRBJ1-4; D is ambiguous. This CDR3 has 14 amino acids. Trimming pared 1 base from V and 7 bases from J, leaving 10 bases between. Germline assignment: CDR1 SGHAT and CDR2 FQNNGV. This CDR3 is CASSLGGVGEKLFF. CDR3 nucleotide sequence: TGTGCCAGCAGCTTAGGGGGAGTTGGTGAAAAACTGTTTTTT.

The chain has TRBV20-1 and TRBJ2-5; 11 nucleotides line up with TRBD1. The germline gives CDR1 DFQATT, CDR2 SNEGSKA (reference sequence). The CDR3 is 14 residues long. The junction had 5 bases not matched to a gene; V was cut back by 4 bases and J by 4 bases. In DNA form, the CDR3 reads TGCAGTGCTAAGCGGACAGGGGGCGGAGAGACCCAGTACTTC. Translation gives CSAKRTGGGETQYF.

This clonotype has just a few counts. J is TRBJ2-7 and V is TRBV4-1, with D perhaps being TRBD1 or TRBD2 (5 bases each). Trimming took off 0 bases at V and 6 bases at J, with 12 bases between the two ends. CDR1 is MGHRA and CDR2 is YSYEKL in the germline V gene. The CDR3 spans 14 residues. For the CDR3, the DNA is TGCGCCAGCAGCCAAGATCTTTGGGGACGCGAGCAGTACTTC. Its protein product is CASSQDLWGREQYF.

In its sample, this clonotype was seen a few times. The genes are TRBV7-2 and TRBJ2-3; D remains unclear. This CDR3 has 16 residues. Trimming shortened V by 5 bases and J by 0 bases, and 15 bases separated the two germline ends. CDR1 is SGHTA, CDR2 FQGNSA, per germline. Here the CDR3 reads CASSPRVVSSTDTQYF. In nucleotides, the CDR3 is TGTGCCAGCAGCCCCCGGGTAGTCAGCAGCACAGATACGCAGTATTTT.

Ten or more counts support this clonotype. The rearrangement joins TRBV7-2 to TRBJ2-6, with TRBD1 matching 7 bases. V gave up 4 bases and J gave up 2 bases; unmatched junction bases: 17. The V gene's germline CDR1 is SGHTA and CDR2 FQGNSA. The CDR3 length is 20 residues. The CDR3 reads CASSSFGPTGWGPGANVLTF. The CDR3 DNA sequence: TGTGCCAGCAGCTCCTTCGGACCGACAGGGTGGGGCCCTGGGGCCAACGTCCTGACTTTC.

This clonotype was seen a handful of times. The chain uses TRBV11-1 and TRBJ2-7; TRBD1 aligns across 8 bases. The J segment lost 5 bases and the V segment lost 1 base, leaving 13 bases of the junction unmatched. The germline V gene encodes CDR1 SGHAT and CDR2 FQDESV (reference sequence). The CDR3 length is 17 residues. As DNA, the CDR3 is TGTGCCAGCAGCTTAGGGGGAGGACAGGGAAGATCCCACGAGCAGTACTTC. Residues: CASSLGGGQGRSHEQYF.

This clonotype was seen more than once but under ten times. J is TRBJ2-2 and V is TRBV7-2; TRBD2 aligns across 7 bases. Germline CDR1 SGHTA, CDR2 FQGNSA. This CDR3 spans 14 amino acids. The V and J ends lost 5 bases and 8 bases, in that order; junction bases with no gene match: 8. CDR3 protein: CASSPQGGSGELFF. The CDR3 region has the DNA TGTGCCAGCAGCCCCCAGGGAGGGTCAGGGGAGCTGTTTTTT.

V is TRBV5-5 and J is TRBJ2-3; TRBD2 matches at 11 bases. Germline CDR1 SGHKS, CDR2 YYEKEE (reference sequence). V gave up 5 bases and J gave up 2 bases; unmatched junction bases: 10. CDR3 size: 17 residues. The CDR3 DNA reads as TGTGCCAGCAGATCCTTAGCGGGAGGGATGGACACAGATACGCAGTATTTT. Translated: CASRSLAGGMDTDTQYF.

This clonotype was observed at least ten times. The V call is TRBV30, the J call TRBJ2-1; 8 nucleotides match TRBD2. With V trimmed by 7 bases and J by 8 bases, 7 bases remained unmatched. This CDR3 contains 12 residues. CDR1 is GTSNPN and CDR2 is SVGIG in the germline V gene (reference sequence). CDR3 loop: CASDAGGDEQFF. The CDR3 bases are TGTGCCTCCGACGCGGGGGGCGATGAGCAGTTCTTC.

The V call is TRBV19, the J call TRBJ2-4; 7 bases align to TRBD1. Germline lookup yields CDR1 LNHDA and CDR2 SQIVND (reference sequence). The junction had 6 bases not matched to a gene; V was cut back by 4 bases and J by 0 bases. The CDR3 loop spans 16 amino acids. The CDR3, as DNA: TGTGCCAGTAGTACCTGGGACAGATTAGCCAAAAACATTCAGTACTTC. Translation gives CASSTWDRLAKNIQYF. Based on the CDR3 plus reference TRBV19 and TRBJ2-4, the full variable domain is DGGITQSPKYLFRKEGQNVTLSCEQNLNHDAMYWYRQDPGQGLRLIYYSQIVNDFQKGDIAEGYSVSREKKESFPLTVTSAQKNPTAFYLCASSTWDRLAKNIQYFGAGTRLSVL.

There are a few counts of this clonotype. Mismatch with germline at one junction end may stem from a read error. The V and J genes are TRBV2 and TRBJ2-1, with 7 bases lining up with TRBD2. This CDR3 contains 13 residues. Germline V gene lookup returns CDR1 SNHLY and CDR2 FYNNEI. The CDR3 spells CASGEARTGGEFF. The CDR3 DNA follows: TGTGCCAGCGGTGAAGCCCGGACGGGAGGTGAATTCTTC.

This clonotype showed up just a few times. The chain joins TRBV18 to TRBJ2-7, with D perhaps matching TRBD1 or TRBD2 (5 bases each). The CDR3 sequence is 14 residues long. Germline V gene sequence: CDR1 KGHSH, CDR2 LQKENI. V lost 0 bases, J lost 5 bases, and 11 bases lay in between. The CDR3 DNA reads TGTGCCAGCTCACCACCTTCAGGGACCAACGAGCAGTACTTC. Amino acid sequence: CASSPPSGTNEQYF.

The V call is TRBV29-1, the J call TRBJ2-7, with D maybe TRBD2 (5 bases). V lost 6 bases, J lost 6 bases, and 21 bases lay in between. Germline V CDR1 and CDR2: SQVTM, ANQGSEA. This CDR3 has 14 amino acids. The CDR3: CSVGAGPGKVEQYF. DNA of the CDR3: TGCAGCGTGGGCGCGGGCCCGGGAAAGGTCGAGCAGTACTTC.

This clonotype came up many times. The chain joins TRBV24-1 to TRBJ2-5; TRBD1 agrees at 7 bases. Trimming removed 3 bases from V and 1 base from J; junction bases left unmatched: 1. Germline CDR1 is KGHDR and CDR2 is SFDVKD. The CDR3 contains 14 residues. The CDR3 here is CATSDDRAQETQYF. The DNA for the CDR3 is TGTGCCACCAGTGATGACAGGGCCCAAGAGACCCAGTACTTC.

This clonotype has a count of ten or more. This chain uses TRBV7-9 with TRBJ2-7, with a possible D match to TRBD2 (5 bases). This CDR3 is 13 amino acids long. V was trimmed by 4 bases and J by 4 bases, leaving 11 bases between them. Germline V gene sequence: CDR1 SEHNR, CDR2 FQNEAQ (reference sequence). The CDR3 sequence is CASSYDYPYEQYF. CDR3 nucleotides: TGTGCCAGCAGCTACGACTACCCATACGAGCAGTACTTC. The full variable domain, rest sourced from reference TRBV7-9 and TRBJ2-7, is DTGVSQNPRHKITKRGQNVTFRCDPISEHNRLYWYRQTLGQGPEFLTYFQNEAQLEKSRLLSDRFSAERPKGSFSTLEIQRTEQGDSAMYLCASSYDYPYEQYFGPGTRLTVT.

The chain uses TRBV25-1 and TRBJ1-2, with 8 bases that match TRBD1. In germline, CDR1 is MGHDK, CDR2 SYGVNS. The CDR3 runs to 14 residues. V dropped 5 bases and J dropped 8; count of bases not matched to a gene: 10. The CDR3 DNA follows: TGTGCCAGCAGTCCTTCGACAGGGGTGAGAGGCTACACCTTC. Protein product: CASSPSTGVRGYTF.

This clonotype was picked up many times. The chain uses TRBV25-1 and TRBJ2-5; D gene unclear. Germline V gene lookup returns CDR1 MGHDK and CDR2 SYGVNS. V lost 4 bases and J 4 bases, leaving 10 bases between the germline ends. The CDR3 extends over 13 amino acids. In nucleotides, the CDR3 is TGTGCCAGCAGTGCTTCTCCAGTAGAGACCCAGTACTTC. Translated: CASSASPVETQYF.

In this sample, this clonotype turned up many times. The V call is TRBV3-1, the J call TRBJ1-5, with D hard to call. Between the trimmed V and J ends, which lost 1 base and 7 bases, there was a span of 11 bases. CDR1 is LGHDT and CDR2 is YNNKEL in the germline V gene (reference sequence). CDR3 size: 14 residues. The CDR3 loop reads CASSQASGRQPQHF. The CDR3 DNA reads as TGTGCCAGCAGCCAAGCTTCGGGTAGGCAGCCCCAGCATTTT.

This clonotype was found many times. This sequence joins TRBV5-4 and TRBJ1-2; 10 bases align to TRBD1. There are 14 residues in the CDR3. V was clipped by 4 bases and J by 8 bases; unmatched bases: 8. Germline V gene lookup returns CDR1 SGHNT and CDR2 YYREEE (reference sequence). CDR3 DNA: TGTGCCAGCAGCCGGACAGGGGGGCTACGCGGCTACACCTTC. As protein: CASSRTGGLRGYTF. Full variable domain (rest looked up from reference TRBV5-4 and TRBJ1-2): ETGVTQSPTHLIKTRGQQVTLRCSSQSGHNTVSWYQQALGQGPQFIFQYYREEENGRGNFPPRFSGLQFPNYSSELNVNALELDDSALYLCASSRTGGLRGYTFGSGTRLTVV.

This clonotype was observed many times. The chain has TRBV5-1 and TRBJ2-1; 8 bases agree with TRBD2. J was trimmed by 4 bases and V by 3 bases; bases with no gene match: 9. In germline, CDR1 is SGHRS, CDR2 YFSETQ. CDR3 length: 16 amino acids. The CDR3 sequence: CASSSTAAGEYNEQFF. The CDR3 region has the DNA TGCGCCAGCAGCTCGACGGCAGCGGGAGAATACAATGAGCAGTTCTTC.

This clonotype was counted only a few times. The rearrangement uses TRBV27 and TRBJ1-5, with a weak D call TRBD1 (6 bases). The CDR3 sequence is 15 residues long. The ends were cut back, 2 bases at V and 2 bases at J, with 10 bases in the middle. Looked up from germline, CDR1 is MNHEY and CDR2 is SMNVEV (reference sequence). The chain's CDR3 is CASSLEGVGNQPQHF. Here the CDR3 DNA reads TGTGCCAGCAGTTTAGAGGGGGTTGGCAATCAGCCCCAGCATTTT.